The 17 T cell receptor beta chains below all came from one sample that was sequenced in a study of blood T cell repertoires in COVID-19. Method: immunoSEQ multiplex PCR; TCRdb's copy keeps in-frame clones and lacks some. This table holds 85,000 to 120,000 clones, almost 85% found once. The sample taken for sequencing was peripheral blood. The receptors come from a man in his forties with active or convalescent COVID-19.

The chain couples TRBV30 to TRBJ1-1; the D gene is possibly TRBD1 (5 bases). The CDR3 length is 16 residues. CDR1 is GTSNPN and CDR2 is SVGIG in the germline V gene (reference sequence). Deletions cut 3 bases from V and 6 bases from J, with 23 bases between. Written as DNA, the CDR3 is TGTGCCTGGAGGGAGGGCAGGGACTACGATGAGGCTGAAGCTTTCTTT. Its protein product is CAWREGRDYDEAEAFF.

This clone was detected a few times. The chain links TRBV19 to TRBJ2-1; 12 bases match TRBD2. The ends lost 4 bases at V and 0 bases at J; junction bases unmatched: 13. The CDR3 is 20 amino acids. CDR1 is LNHDA, CDR2 SQIVND, per germline (reference sequence). Written as DNA, the CDR3 is TGTGCCAGTAGTACCCCACAACTAGCGGGGGGCGGTTCCTCCTACAATGAGCAGTTCTTC. It specifies CASSTPQLAGGGSSYNEQFF. Looking up the rest from reference TRBV19 and TRBJ2-1 gives the full variable domain: DGGITQSPKYLFRKEGQNVTLSCEQNLNHDAMYWYRQDPGQGLRLIYYSQIVNDFQKGDIAEGYSVSREKKESFPLTVTSAQKNPTAFYLCASSTPQLAGGGSSYNEQFFGPGTRLTVL.

This clone showed up many times. The chain carries TRBV10-2 and TRBJ1-2, with D perhaps TRBD1 (5 bases). This CDR3 has 15 residues. From germline, CDR1 is WSHSY and CDR2 SAAADI. With 8 bases removed from V and 3 bases from J, the gap between germline ends came to 19 bases. The CDR3 DNA is TGCGCCAGCCTACCCCGCGGGGGAAGAGACTATGGCTACACCTTC. Protein sequence: CASLPRGGRDYGYTF.

The V gene is TRBV18, the J gene TRBJ2-3; 15 nucleotides line up with TRBD2. Germline assignment: CDR1 KGHSH and CDR2 LQKENI. Trimming at V came to 3 bases and at J to 0 bases, leaving 1 base not matched to a gene. CDR3 size: 17 residues. DNA of the CDR3: TGTGCCAGCTCACCCGGACTAGCGGGGGGGAGCACAGATACGCAGTATTTT. This encodes CASSPGLAGGSTDTQYF.

The chain recombines TRBV19 with TRBJ2-1, with a tentative D call TRBD1 (7 bases). CDR3 length: 12 residues. Between the trimmed V and J ends, which lost 11 bases and 8 bases, there was a span of 16 bases. Germline CDR1 LNHDA, CDR2 SQIVND (reference sequence). This chain's CDR3 is CAEGAGGYEQFF. The CDR3 DNA sequence: TGTGCCGAGGGGGCAGGGGGGTATGAGCAGTTCTTC.

The chain links TRBV3-1 (or the pseudogene TRBV3-2) to TRBJ1-5; no reliable D call. V lost 3 bases to trimming and J lost 2 bases, with 11 bases between them. This CDR3 has 15 amino acids. The germline V gene encodes CDR1 LGHDT and CDR2 YNNKEL (reference sequence). The CDR3, as DNA: TGTGCCAGCAGCCAGAGCCTTATAGGCAATCAGCCCCAGCATTTT. Translating gives CASSQSLIGNQPQHF.

The chain joins TRBV3-1 (or the pseudogene TRBV3-2) to TRBJ1-2, with 8 bases lining up with TRBD1. Looked up from germline, CDR1 is LGHDT and CDR2 is YNNKEL (reference sequence). The ends lost 0 bases at V and 3 bases at J; junction bases unmatched: 9. CDR3 length: 17 amino acids. CDR3 sequence: CASSQDFRTGMDYGYTF. The DNA of the CDR3 is TGTGCCAGCAGCCAAGATTTTCGGACAGGGATGGACTATGGCTACACCTTC.

The chain links TRBV9 to TRBJ2-2, with 7 positions matching TRBD1. This CDR3 has 15 residues. CDR1 is SGDLS, CDR2 YYNGEE, per germline. With V trimmed by 5 bases and J by 4 bases, 8 bases remained unmatched. DNA of the CDR3: TGTGCCAGCAGATCGACAGGGCTTGGCACCGGGGAGCTGTTTTTT. It specifies CASRSTGLGTGELFF.

The V and J genes are TRBV5-1 and TRBJ1-4, with a weak D call TRBD1 (5 bases). Germline CDR1 is SGHRS and CDR2 is YFSETQ. Trimming removed 4 bases from V and 4 bases from J, with 14 bases in between. The CDR3 contains 15 residues. The CDR3 bases are TGCGCCAGCAGCCTCAGGAGGGGAAATAATGAAAAACTGTTTTTT. Protein: CASSLRRGNNEKLFF.

The sample holds one count of this clone. The CDR3 is CASSSAESSYNSPLHF. The DNA for the CDR3 is TGTGCCAGCAGCTCTGCGGAGAGCTCCTATAATTCACCCCTCCACTTT. V and J are TRBV7-9 and TRBJ1-6, with D hard to call. Per the germline V gene, CDR1 is SEHNR and CDR2 is FQNEAQ (reference sequence). Trimming shortened V by 4 bases and J by 0 bases, and 10 bases separated the two germline ends. This CDR3 has 16 amino acids.

V and J are TRBV5-1 and TRBJ1-4; D is uncertain. Germline CDR1 SGHRS, CDR2 YFSETQ. With 2 bases removed from V and 6 bases from J, the gap between germline ends came to 11 bases. The CDR3 sequence is 14 residues long. As DNA, the CDR3 is TGCGCCAGCAGCTTCGGAGGGCCGGATGAAAAACTGTTTTTT. The encoded protein is CASSFGGPDEKLFF. The full variable domain, rest sourced from reference TRBV5-1 and TRBJ1-4, is KAGVTQTPRYLIKTRGQQVTLSCSPISGHRSVSWYQQTPGQGLQFLFEYFSETQRNKGNFPGRFSGRQFSNSRSEMNVSTLELGDSALYLCASSFGGPDEKLFFGSGTQLSVL.

The chain joins TRBV5-6 to TRBJ1-4, with D unresolved. CDR3 length equals 15 residues. V was cut by 4 bases and J by 6 bases, with 16 bases left in between. Germline V gives CDR1 SGHDT, CDR2 YYEEEE. The CDR3 reads CASSPSSGLYEKLFF. The CDR3 bases are TGTGCCAGCAGCCCGTCTTCGGGTTTGTATGAAAAACTGTTTTTT.

The CDR3 here is CASSVDSGGAFYEQYF. CDR3 bases: TGTGCCAGCAGCGTAGACTCCGGGGGGGCCTTTTACGAGCAGTACTTC. The chain links TRBV9 to TRBJ2-7; TRBD2 agrees at 8 bases. This CDR3 spans 16 amino acids. Germline V gene lookup returns CDR1 SGDLS and CDR2 YYNGEE. With V trimmed by 0 bases and J by 4 bases, 9 bases remained unmatched.

V and J are TRBV3-1 (or the pseudogene TRBV3-2) and TRBJ2-1; 13 bases fit TRBD2. V shed 7 bases, J shed 6 bases, and the junction held 6 bases outside the gene matches. Germline V gene sequence: CDR1 LGHDT, CDR2 YNNKEL (reference sequence). The CDR3 covers 15 residues. The CDR3 DNA reads TGTGCCAGCATGCGGACTAGCGGGGGTTCCAATGAGCAGTTCTTC. It specifies CASMRTSGGSNEQFF.

The chain joins TRBV5-1 to TRBJ2-3, with TRBD2 matching over 10 bases. The CDR3 length is 16 residues. Germline V gene sequence: CDR1 SGHRS, CDR2 YFSETQ. V lost 4 bases, J lost 6 bases, and 11 bases stayed unmatched. The CDR3 protein is CASSLGASGGGDTQYF. CDR3 coding DNA: TGCGCCAGCAGCCTGGGCGCTAGCGGGGGTGGGGATACGCAGTATTTT.

V gene TRBV3-1 (or the pseudogene TRBV3-2) combines with J gene TRBJ1-2; D unclear. The V end lost 4 bases, the J end lost 8 bases, and 14 bases lay between the germline ends. The germline gives CDR1 LGHDT, CDR2 YNNKEL (reference sequence). The CDR3 extends over 13 amino acids. The CDR3 spells CASSRTKFAGYTF. CDR3 coding DNA: TGTGCCAGCAGCCGAACAAAATTCGCAGGCTACACCTTC.

The J gene is TRBJ1-2, the V gene TRBV11-2; the match to TRBD1 covers 10 bases. Germline CDR1 and CDR2: SGHAT and FQNNGV. V lost 6 bases and J lost 6; bases outside the gene matches: 4. The CDR3 sequence is 13 residues long. DNA of the CDR3: TGTGCCAGCAGATCGACAGGGGGCCATGGCTACACCTTC. Amino acid sequence: CASRSTGGHGYTF.